Listed here are 7 T cell receptor beta chains from one sample, sequenced in a study of regulatory T cells in long-lasting Graves disease. The time point was: newly diagnosed GD, antithyroid drugs for less than 3 months. TCR sequences were obtained from RNA taken from PBMCs. The authors built TCR beta libraries using iRepertoire HTBI primers and Arm-PCR of CDR3 regions. TCRdb reanalysed the multiplex PCR reads using MiXCR and keeps one entry per CDR3 protein. Here the sample spans approximately 300,000 distinct CDR3 sequences, 15% to 20% being singletons. Here the sequenced sample was peripheral blood mononuclear cells (PBMCs), taken at new diagnosis, from a patient treated with antithyroid drugs. The receptors shown here come from a female donor with Graves disease.

This rearrangement joins TRBV13 to TRBJ2-1; TRBD1 aligns across 10 bases. The V gene's germline CDR1 is PRHDT and CDR2 FYEKMQ (reference sequence). This CDR3 is 14 amino acids long. V lost 4 bases and J lost 9; bases outside the gene matches: 6. In DNA, the CDR3 is TGTGCCAGCAGCTCCGACAGGGGGCTGGGTGAGCAGTTCTTC. Translating gives CASSSDRGLGEQFF.

This clonotype was recorded at least ten times. The rearrangement joins TRBV15 to TRBJ2-3; weak D call: TRBD1 (6 bases). Germline V gene data show CDR1 as LNHNV and CDR2 as YYDKDF (reference sequence). CDR3 length: 16 amino acids. The V end was cut by 0 bases, the J end by 0 bases, with 10 bases between. The CDR3 nucleotides read TGTGCCACCAGCAGAGATTGGGACACAAGCACAGATACGCAGTATTTT. Protein product: CATSRDWDTSTDTQYF.

Only a few counts were recorded for this clonotype. V and J are TRBV29-1 and TRBJ2-2; 10 bases align to TRBD1. With V trimmed by 6 bases and J by 5 bases, 12 bases remained unmatched. The length of the CDR3 is 16 residues. Germline lookup yields CDR1 SQVTM and CDR2 ANQGSEA. The CDR3 loop is CSVTDRDRGGTGELFF. CDR3 sequence (DNA): TGCAGCGTAACCGATCGGGACAGGGGAGGTACCGGGGAGCTGTTTTTT.

This clonotype was recorded at least ten times. The chain joins TRBV6-1 to TRBJ1-6, with 8 bases lining up with TRBD1. The CDR3 is 14 residues long. V lost 3 bases to trimming and J lost 7 bases; unmatched junction nucleotides: 2. Per germline, CDR1 MNHNS and CDR2 SASEGT. CDR3 coding DNA: TGTGCCAGCAGTGACCGGGACAGGAATTCACCCCTCCACTTT. Translating gives CASSDRDRNSPLHF.

Ten or more counts support this clonotype. This chain connects TRBV11-3 to TRBJ1-1; D gene uncertain. The germline V gene has CDR1 SGHNT and CDR2 YENEEA. Between the trimmed V and J ends, which lost 5 bases and 5 bases, there was a span of 6 bases. The CDR3 spans 11 residues. CDR3 loop: CASSLLTEAFF. The CDR3 DNA reads as TGTGCCAGCAGCCTCTTAACTGAAGCTTTCTTT.

This clonotype was detected many times. The chain is built from TRBV5-1 and TRBJ2-1; a possible D gene is TRBD2 (5 bases). Germline CDR1 reads SGHRS; CDR2 reads YFSETQ. Trimming removed 1 base from V and 2 bases from J, with 10 bases in between. The CDR3 is made up of 15 amino acids. The DNA for the CDR3 is TGCGCCAGCAGCTTGCAGGCGGGTACCTACAATGAGCAGTTCTTC. It translates to CASSLQAGTYNEQFF.

This clonotype was observed many times. This rearrangement joins TRBV12-3 or TRBV12-4 to TRBJ2-3; tentatively, D is TRBD2 (6 bases). V dropped 4 bases and J dropped 5 bases, with 19 bases sitting between them. The CDR3 sequence is 16 residues long. This chain's CDR3 is CASSSTDPRGIDTQYF. CDR3 nucleotides: TGTGCCAGCAGTTCGACAGACCCTCGGGGGATAGATACGCAGTATTTT.